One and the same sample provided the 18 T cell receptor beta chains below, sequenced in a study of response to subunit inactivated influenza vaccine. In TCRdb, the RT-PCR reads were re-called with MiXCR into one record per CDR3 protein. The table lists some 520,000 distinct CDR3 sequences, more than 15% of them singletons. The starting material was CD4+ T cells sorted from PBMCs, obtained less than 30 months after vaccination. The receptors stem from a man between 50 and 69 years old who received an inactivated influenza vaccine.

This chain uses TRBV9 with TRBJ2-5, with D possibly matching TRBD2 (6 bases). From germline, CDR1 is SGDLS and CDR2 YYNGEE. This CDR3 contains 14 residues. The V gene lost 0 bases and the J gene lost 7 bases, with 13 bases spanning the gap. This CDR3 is CASSVAGTGGTQYF. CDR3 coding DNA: TGTGCCAGCAGCGTAGCCGGGACCGGGGGGACCCAGTACTTC.

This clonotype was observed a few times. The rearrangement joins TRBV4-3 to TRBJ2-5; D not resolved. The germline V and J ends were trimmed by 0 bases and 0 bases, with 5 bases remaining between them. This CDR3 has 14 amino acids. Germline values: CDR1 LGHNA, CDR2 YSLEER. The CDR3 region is CASSQEQNQETQYF. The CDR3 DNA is TGCGCCAGCAGCCAAGAACAAAACCAAGAGACCCAGTACTTC.

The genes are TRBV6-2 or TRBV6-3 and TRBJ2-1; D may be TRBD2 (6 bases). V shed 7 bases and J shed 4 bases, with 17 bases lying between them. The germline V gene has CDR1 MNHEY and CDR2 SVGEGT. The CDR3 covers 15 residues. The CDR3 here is CASKEGRGAYNEQFF. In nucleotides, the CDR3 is TGTGCCAGCAAGGAGGGACGGGGAGCGTACAATGAGCAGTTCTTC.

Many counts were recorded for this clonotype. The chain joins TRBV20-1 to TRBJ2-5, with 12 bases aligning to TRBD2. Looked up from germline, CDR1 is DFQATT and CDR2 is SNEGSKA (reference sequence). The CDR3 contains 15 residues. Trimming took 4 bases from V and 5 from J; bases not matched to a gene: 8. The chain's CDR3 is CSAKTTSGRRETQYF. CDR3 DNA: TGCAGTGCTAAGACGACTAGCGGGAGAAGGGAGACCCAGTACTTC.

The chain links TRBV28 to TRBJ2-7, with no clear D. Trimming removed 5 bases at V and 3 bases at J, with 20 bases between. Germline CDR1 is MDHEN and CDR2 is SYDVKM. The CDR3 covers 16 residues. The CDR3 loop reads CASSPTGWRINYEQYF. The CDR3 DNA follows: TGTGCCAGCAGTCCCACTGGTTGGCGGATTAACTACGAGCAGTACTTC.

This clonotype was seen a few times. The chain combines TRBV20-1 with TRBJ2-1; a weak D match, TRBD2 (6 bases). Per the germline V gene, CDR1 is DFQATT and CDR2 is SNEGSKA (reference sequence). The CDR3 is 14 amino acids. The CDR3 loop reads CRVGGPTLDNEQFF. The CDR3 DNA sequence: TGCAGGGTGGGGGGACCGACTTTGGACAATGAGCAGTTCTTC.

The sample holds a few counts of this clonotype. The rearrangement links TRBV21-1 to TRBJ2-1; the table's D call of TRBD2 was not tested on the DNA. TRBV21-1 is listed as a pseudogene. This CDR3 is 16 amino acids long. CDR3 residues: CASSILLAEGYNEQFF. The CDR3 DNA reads TGTGCCAGCAGCATCCTGCTAGCGGAAGGCTACAATGAGCAGTTCTTC.

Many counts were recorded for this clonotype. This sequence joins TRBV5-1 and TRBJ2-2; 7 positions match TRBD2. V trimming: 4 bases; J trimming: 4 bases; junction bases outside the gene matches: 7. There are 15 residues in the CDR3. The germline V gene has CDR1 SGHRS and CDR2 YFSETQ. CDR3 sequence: CASSGGGARTGELFF. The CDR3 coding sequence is TGCGCCAGCAGCGGGGGAGGGGCGCGCACCGGGGAGCTGTTTTTT. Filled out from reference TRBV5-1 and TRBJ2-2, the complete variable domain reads KAGVTQTPRYLIKTRGQQVTLSCSPISGHRSVSWYQQTPGQGLQFLFEYFSETQRNKGNFPGRFSGRQFSNSRSEMNVSTLELGDSALYLCASSGGGARTGELFFGEGSRLTVL.

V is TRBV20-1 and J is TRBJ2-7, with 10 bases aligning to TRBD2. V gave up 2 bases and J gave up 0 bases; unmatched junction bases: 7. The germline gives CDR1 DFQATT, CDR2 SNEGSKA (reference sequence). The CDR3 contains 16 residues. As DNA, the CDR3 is TGCAGTGCTAGACTAACGAGCGGGGGGGTCTCCTACGAGCAGTACTTC. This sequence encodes CSARLTSGGVSYEQYF.

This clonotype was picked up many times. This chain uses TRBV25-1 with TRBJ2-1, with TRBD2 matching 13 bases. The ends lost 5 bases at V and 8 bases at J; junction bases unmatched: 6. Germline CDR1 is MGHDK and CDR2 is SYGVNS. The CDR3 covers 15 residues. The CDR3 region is CASSRTSGSTDEQFF. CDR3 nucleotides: TGTGCCAGCAGTAGGACTAGCGGGAGTACCGATGAGCAGTTCTTC.

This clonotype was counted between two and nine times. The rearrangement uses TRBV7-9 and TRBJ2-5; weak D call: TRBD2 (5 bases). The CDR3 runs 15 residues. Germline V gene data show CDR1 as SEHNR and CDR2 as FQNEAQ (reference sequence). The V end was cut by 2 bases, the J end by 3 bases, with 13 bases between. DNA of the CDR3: TGTGCCAGCAGCTTACTCGGAGGACCAAAAGAGACCCAGTACTTC. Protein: CASSLLGGPKETQYF.

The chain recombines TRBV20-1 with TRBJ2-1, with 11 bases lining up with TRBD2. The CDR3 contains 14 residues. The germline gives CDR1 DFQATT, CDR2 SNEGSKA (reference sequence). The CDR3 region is CSLRLAGPYNEQFF. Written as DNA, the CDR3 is TGCAGCCTCCGACTAGCGGGACCCTACAATGAGCAGTTCTTC.

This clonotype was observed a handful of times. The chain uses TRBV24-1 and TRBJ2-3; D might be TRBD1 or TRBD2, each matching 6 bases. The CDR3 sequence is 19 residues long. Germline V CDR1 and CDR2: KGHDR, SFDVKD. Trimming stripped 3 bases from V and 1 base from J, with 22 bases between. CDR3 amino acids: CATSDPTGRGTGRTDTQYF. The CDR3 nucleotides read TGTGCCACCAGTGATCCTACAGGGCGGGGCACAGGGCGCACAGATACGCAGTATTTT.

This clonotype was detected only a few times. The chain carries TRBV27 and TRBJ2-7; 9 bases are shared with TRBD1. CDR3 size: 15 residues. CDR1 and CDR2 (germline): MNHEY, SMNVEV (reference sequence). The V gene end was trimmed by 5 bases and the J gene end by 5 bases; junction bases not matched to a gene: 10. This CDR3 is CASSGQGPPWDEQYF. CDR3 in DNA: TGTGCCAGCAGTGGACAGGGGCCCCCGTGGGACGAGCAGTACTTC.

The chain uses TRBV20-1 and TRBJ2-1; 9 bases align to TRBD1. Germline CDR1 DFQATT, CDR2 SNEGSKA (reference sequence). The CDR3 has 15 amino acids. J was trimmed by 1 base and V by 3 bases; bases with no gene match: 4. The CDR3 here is CSARTGQGSYNEQFF. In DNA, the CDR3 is TGCAGTGCTAGGACAGGACAGGGGTCCTACAATGAGCAGTTCTTC.

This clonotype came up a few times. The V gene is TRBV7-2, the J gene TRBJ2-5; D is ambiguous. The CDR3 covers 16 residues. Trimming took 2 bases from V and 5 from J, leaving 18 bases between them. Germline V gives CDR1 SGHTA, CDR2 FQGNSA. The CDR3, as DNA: TGTGCCAGCAGCTTATTCGGCCTGTCCAGGTCGGAGACCCAGTACTTC. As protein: CASSLFGLSRSETQYF.

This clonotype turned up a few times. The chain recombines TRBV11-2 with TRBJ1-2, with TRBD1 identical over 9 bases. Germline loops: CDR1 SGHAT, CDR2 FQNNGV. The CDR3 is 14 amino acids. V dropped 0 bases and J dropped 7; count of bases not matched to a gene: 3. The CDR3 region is CASSLDRTGAGYTF. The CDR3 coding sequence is TGTGCCAGCAGCTTAGATCGGACAGGGGCTGGCTACACCTTC.

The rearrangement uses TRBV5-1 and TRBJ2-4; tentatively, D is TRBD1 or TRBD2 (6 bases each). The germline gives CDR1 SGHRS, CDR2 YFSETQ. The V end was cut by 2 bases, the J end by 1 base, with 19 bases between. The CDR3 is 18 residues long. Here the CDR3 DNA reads TGCGCCAGCAGCTTACAGGGAGGTTTCGGGTCGGCCAAAAACATTCAGTACTTC. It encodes CASSLQGGFGSAKNIQYF.